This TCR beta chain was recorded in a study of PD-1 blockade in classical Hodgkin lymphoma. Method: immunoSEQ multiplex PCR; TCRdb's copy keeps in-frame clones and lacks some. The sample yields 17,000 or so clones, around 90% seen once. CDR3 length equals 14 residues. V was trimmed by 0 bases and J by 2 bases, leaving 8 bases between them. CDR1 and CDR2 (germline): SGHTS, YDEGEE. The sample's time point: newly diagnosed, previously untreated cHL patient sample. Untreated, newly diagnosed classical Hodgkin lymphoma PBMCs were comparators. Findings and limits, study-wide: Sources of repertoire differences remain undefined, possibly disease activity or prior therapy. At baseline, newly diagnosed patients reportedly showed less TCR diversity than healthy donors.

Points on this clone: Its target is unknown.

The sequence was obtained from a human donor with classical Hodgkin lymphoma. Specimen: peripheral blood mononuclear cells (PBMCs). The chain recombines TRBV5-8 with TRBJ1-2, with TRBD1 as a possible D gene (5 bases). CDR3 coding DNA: TGTGCCAGCAGCTTGGAGGGACGGAACTATGGCTACACCTTC. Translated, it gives CASSLEGRNYGYTF.